Below, one T cell receptor beta chain is given with its context. The junction and the germline gene differ at one end; a read error may be behind it. This sample is drawn from a study of tumor and adjacent non-tumor tissue in lung cancer. On the study more broadly: The cohort had around twelve adenocarcinoma, 2 squamous cell and 1 small cell patients.

A modified ARM-PCR protocol with three rounds of nested PCR amplified TCRbeta. From the multiplex PCR reads, TCRdb called clonotypes with MiXCR, one entry per CDR3 protein. Of some 78,000 distinct CDR3 sequences listed, roughly 76% are singletons. This CDR3 contains 13 residues. CDR1 and CDR2 (germline): MNHEY, SVGEGT. This sample's RNA came from whole unsorted tissue. The clonotype originates from a woman in her fifties or sixties with non-small cell lung cancer. Source material: lung tumor tissue. This chain uses TRBV6-2 or TRBV6-3 with TRBJ1-1; D is undetermined. Here the CDR3 reads CTSNYLSGTEAFF. Written as DNA, the CDR3 is TGTACCAGCAATTACTTGAGTGGGACTGAAGCTTTCTTT.